One T cell receptor beta chain is described in this entry. Cohort placement rested on clinical history that participants reported themselves. A case of COVID-19 had been met by exposed participants within 2 weeks before study entry. These data originate in a study of blood T cell repertoires in COVID-19. Background on the study: The analysed material was cDNA or gDNA that came from T cells, B-cell-depleted T cells, or PBMCs.

As processed by the authors: From reference gene primer amplification, estimates of nucleated cell counts were derived. Assay used: immunoSEQ multiplex PCR; TCRdb lists only in-frame clones, some missing. The V and J calls and clone size were taken over from that table, and D and trimming were inferred from the DNA. Of 150,000 to 200,000 clones listed, over 70% are singletons. The V gene end was trimmed by 4 bases and the J gene end by 6 bases; junction bases not matched to a gene: 11. CDR1 LGHNA and CDR2 YNFKEQ come from the germline V gene. This CDR3 has 16 residues. The sequenced sample was PBMCs or T cells enriched from blood (not recorded which). The receptor's source is a man between 60 and 75 years old who had been exposed to COVID-19. The chain recombines TRBV4-2 with TRBJ2-1; TRBD2 agrees at 8 bases. CDR3 in amino acids: CASSPRGLGTSNEQFF. The CDR3 DNA is TGTGCCAGCAGCCCGCGAGGGCTTGGGACTAGCAATGAGCAGTTCTTC.